Given below is one T cell receptor beta chain in context. This clonotype was observed at least ten times. Its antigen is currently not known. It has no much larger one-base neighbor in the sample; base qualities were not kept. The germline V gene (reference sequence) gives CDR1 as DFQATT and CDR2 as SNEGSKA. At the junction V is shortened by 3 bases and J by 7 bases, with 16 bases in between. CDR3 length: 14 amino acids, cysteine to phenylalanine. The only DNA kept is the CDR3, 42 bases in frame from the first base. The sequencing machine was an Illumina HiSeq 2500. Quantitative 5'-RACE with molecular barcodes was used to prepare TCR beta libraries. Per the original workflow: To identify disease-linked TCR variants, a new computational method was used, one built on a probabilistic model of VDJ rearrangement. TCRdb reworked the public reads: Q25 trimming with fastp, MiXCR clone assembly, productive beta chains retained. Entries that share a CDR3 protein sequence are merged under the most common genes and DNA. These V and J calls rely on TCRdb rather than the paper's analysis. Within this sample are around 220,000 distinct CDR3 sequences, with roughly a tenth of them counted one time only. Together, the top ten hold under 25% of the sample.

These data come from a study of CD8 T cells in ankylosing spondylitis (dated by TCRdb to 2015 to 2018). Looking at the study overall: To find TCR variants linked to disease, the study profiled T cell receptor beta repertoires in ankylosing spondylitis patients and healthy donors. The full study cohort comprised about 25 ankylosing spondylitis patients and about 110 healthy donors. Peripheral blood samples were taken, and synovial fluid was additionally collected from ankylosing spondylitis patients. Overall results and qualifications from the work: Blood from ankylosing spondylitis patients appeared to be characterized by a TCR beta motif made up of seven or eight highly homologous amino acid variants. According to the report, matched synovial fluid samples from ankylosing spondylitis patients were significantly enriched for the disease-linked clones. The disease-linked clones had a CD8+ phenotype and were found at relatively low frequencies in peripheral blood. Some motif variants were previously reported in synovial fluid and blood of reactive arthritis patients, suggesting common disease-initiation mechanisms.

This clonotype was obtained from a male donor with ankylosing spondylitis or in good health (not recorded which). Sequencing input: blood, either unsorted or a sorted T cell fraction (not recorded which). This chain joins TRBV20-1 to TRBJ1-5, with no confidently assigned D gene. The nucleotide sequence is TGCAGTGCTAGTTCTAGCTGGGGAAGGCAGCCCCAGCATTTT. Its amino acids are CSASSSWGRQPQHF.